This is a list of T cell receptor beta chains from one sample in a study of human T cells and chemical hapten exposure. TCRdb itself ran the RACE reads through MiXCR, one entry per CDR3 protein. The sample lists 130,000 or so distinct CDR3 sequences, about 9.4% seen once, with about 1.8% in the top ten. Sequencing was done on a sample of whole blood. These receptors were obtained from a male donor in good health. Some clones in this sample may be carry-over from other donors' samples. Each CDR3 is given with its conserved first and last residue. The D gene is left open where the match is weak. The size field is filled for only some rows; it gives once, few, many or a size class.

size: few
D: NA
J: TRBJ2-7
V: TRBV14
CDR3: CASSPYQTGPYEQYF
DNA: TGTGCCAGCAGCCCATATCAGACAGGACCCTACGAGCAGTACTTC

size: NA
D: NA
J: TRBJ2-7
V: TRBV4-3
CDR3: CASSQVNGGPYEQYF
DNA: TGCGCCAGCAGCCAAGTAAACGGGGGGCCCTACGAGCAGTACTTC

size: NA
D: NA
J: TRBJ2-5
V: TRBV25-1
CDR3: CASSESGVLAETQYF
DNA: TGTGCCAGCAGTGAAAGTGGGGTATTGGCAGAGACCCAGTACTTC

size: many
D: TRBD1
J: TRBJ1-3
V: TRBV7-2
CDR3: CASSSSGTGGGRGNTIYF
DNA: TGTGCCAGCAGCTCCTCCGGGACAGGGGGAGGACGTGGAAACACCATATATTTT

size: few
D: NA
J: TRBJ2-2
V: TRBV29-1
CDR3: CSVGGAGELFF
DNA: TGCAGCGTTGGTGGCGCCGGGGAGCTGTTTTTT

size: NA
D: TRBD2
J: TRBJ2-7
V: TRBV7-2
CDR3: CASSRRTSGGAAYEQYF
DNA: TGTGCCAGCAGCCGCCGGACTAGCGGGGGGGCCGCCTACGAGCAGTACTTC

size: many
D: NA
J: TRBJ1-1
V: TRBV3-1
CDR3: CASSRPRDTEAFF
DNA: TGTGCCAGCAGCCGCCCCCGGGACACTGAAGCTTTCTTT

size: few
D: TRBD2
J: TRBJ2-7
V: TRBV7-2
CDR3: CASSLFLAEAYEQYF
DNA: TGTGCCAGCAGCTTATTCCTAGCGGAAGCCTACGAGCAGTACTTC

size: few
D: NA
J: TRBJ1-5
V: TRBV9
CDR3: CASSVGQGSQPQHF
DNA: TGTGCCAGCAGCGTAGGCCAGGGTAGTCAGCCCCAGCATTTT

size: few
D: NA
J: TRBJ1-1
V: TRBV5-1
CDR3: CASSFAHNTEAFF
DNA: TGCGCCAGCAGCTTTGCCCATAACACTGAAGCTTTCTTT

size: many
D: TRBD1
J: TRBJ1-6
V: TRBV10-2
CDR3: CASSEPGGSLSPLHF
DNA: TGCGCCAGCAGTGAACCAGGGGGCTCTTTGTCACCCCTCCACTTT

size: few
D: NA
J: TRBJ2-1
V: TRBV6-2/TRBV6-3
CDR3: CATTAPAAYNEQFF
DNA: TGTGCCACCACAGCACCAGCGGCCTACAATGAGCAGTTCTTC

size: NA
D: TRBD2
J: TRBJ2-7
V: TRBV12-3/TRBV12-4
CDR3: CASRGTSGGTYEQYF
DNA: TGTGCCAGCAGGGGGACTAGCGGGGGCACCTACGAGCAGTACTTC

size: NA
D: NA
J: TRBJ2-6
V: TRBV6-6
CDR3: CASSYSTVSGANVLTF
DNA: TGTGCCAGCAGTTACTCAACAGTCTCGGGGGCCAACGTCCTGACTTTC

size: many
D: TRBD1
J: TRBJ2-5
V: TRBV29-1
CDR3: CSVDPGQGSQETQYF
DNA: TGCAGCGTTGACCCGGGACAGGGAAGCCAAGAGACCCAGTACTTC

size: few
D: NA
J: TRBJ1-5
V: TRBV19
CDR3: CASSRLLTRPRWHQPQHF
DNA: TGTGCCAGTAGTAGACTCTTGACAAGGCCCCGATGGCATCAGCCCCAGCATTTT

size: few
D: NA
J: TRBJ2-7
V: TRBV29-1
CDR3: CSVPQGGGNEQYF
DNA: TGCAGCGTTCCCCAGGGGGGAGGAAACGAGCAGTACTTC

size: many
D: TRBD1
J: TRBJ1-5
V: TRBV12-3/TRBV12-4
CDR3: CASRGTGSNQPQHF
DNA: TGTGCCAGCAGAGGGACAGGGAGCAATCAGCCCCAGCATTTT

size: NA
D: NA
J: TRBJ1-1
V: TRBV7-9
CDR3: CASSSLGGGGYGTEAFF
DNA: TGTGCCAGCAGCTCCCTAGGTGGAGGAGGGTATGGGACTGAAGCTTTCTTT

size: NA
D: NA
J: TRBJ1-4
V: TRBV30
CDR3: CAWSGWASTNEKLFF
DNA: TGTGCCTGGAGTGGATGGGCCTCAACTAATGAAAAACTGTTTTTT

size: NA
D: TRBD2
J: TRBJ2-3
V: TRBV12-3/TRBV12-4
CDR3: CASTLTSGGHRGTQYF
DNA: TGTGCCAGCACCCTGACTAGCGGGGGCCACAGAGGTACGCAGTATTTT

size: NA
D: NA
J: TRBJ1-5
V: TRBV4-2
CDR3: CASSHLGANQPQHF
DNA: TGTGCCAGCAGCCATCTTGGTGCTAATCAGCCCCAGCATTTT

size: few
D: TRBD1
J: TRBJ1-1
V: TRBV7-3
CDR3: CASSPEDRGGNTEAFF
DNA: TGTGCCAGCAGCCCAGAGGACAGGGGTGGGAACACTGAAGCTTTCTTT

size: few
D: NA
J: TRBJ2-3
V: TRBV5-1
CDR3: CASSLVGAGRTDTQYF
DNA: TGCGCCAGCAGCTTGGTCGGGGCGGGCCGCACAGATACGCAGTATTTT

size: few
D: TRBD1
J: TRBJ2-5
V: TRBV5-5
CDR3: CASSSSGTGAQETQYF
DNA: TGTGCCAGCAGCAGCTCCGGGACAGGGGCCCAAGAGACCCAGTACTTC

size: NA
D: TRBD2
J: TRBJ2-1
V: TRBV7-8
CDR3: CASSLPRAGAGSPYNEQFF
DNA: TGTGCCAGCAGCTTACCCAGGGCCGGAGCGGGGAGCCCCTACAATGAGCAGTTCTTC

size: NA
D: TRBD1
J: TRBJ2-3
V: TRBV6-1
CDR3: CASGSGQGGPDTQYF
DNA: TGTGCCAGCGGATCAGGACAGGGAGGACCGGATACGCAGTATTTT

size: few
D: NA
J: TRBJ2-1
V: TRBV20-1
CDR3: CSAEGRRSSYNEQFF
DNA: TGCAGTGCAGAGGGACGGAGGAGCTCCTACAATGAGCAGTTCTTC

size: few
D: TRBD2
J: TRBJ2-5
V: TRBV7-8
CDR3: CASSPAGVMGGELQETQYF
DNA: TGTGCCAGCAGCCCAGCGGGGGTTATGGGGGGGGAACTCCAAGAGACCCAGTACTTC

size: NA
D: NA
J: TRBJ1-5
V: TRBV18
CDR3: CASPPNERTNQPQHF
DNA: TGTGCCAGCCCACCAAACGAAAGAACCAATCAGCCCCAGCATTTT

size: few
D: NA
J: TRBJ2-7
V: TRBV4-3
CDR3: CASSQKLPGRDNPSYEQYF
DNA: TGCGCCAGCAGCCAGAAACTCCCAGGTCGGGACAACCCCTCCTACGAGCAGTACTTC

size: many
D: NA
J: TRBJ2-7
V: TRBV20-1
CDR3: CSARERGEQYF
DNA: TGCAGTGCTAGAGAAAGGGGCGAGCAGTACTTC

size: NA
D: NA
J: TRBJ1-5
V: TRBV6-5
CDR3: CASSYSIRGQPQHF
DNA: TGTGCCAGCAGTTACTCGATCAGGGGTCAGCCCCAGCATTTT

size: many
D: NA
J: TRBJ2-7
V: TRBV21-1
CDR3: CASGILAGVSYEQYF
DNA: TGTGCCAGCGGGATACTAGCGGGAGTGTCCTACGAGCAGTACTTC

size: few
D: NA
J: TRBJ1-1
V: TRBV4-3
CDR3: CASSQDQGYTEAFF
DNA: TGCGCCAGCAGCCAAGATCAGGGGTACACTGAAGCTTTCTTT

size: few
D: NA
J: TRBJ2-7
V: TRBV29-1
CDR3: CSVLGGTGLPDEQYF
DNA: TGCAGCGTGTTAGGCGGGACGGGACTCCCGGACGAGCAGTACTTC

size: many
D: TRBD1
J: TRBJ2-7
V: TRBV15
CDR3: CATSHDRVYEQYF
DNA: TGTGCCACCAGCCACGACAGGGTCTACGAGCAGTACTTC

size: NA
D: NA
J: TRBJ1-5
V: TRBV7-9
CDR3: CASSLGGNPSNQPQHF
DNA: TGTGCCAGCAGCTTAGGAGGGAATCCTAGCAATCAGCCCCAGCATTTT

size: many
D: TRBD1
J: TRBJ1-5
V: TRBV7-9
CDR3: CASSLGSAGGNQPQHF
DNA: TGTGCCAGCAGCTTGGGCTCAGCAGGGGGAAATCAGCCCCAGCATTTT

size: NA
D: NA
J: TRBJ2-7
V: TRBV3-1
CDR3: CASSQDSWEQYF
DNA: TGTGCCAGCAGCCAGGACAGCTGGGAGCAGTACTTC

size: many
D: NA
J: TRBJ2-2
V: TRBV7-6
CDR3: CASSLGQNTGELFF
DNA: TGTGCCAGCAGCTTGGGACAGAACACCGGGGAGCTGTTTTTT

size: NA
D: TRBD2
J: TRBJ2-5
V: TRBV19
CDR3: CASSLSGSGQETQYF
DNA: TGTGCCAGTAGCCTTAGCGGGAGTGGGCAAGAGACCCAGTACTTC

size: many
D: NA
J: TRBJ1-1
V: TRBV5-1
CDR3: CASSLEFPATPDTEAFF
DNA: TGCGCCAGCAGCTTGGAGTTTCCAGCCACCCCGGACACTGAAGCTTTCTTT

size: few
D: NA
J: TRBJ2-7
V: TRBV7-8
CDR3: CASSFPRGNLPYEQYF
DNA: TGTGCCAGCAGCTTTCCGCGCGGGAACCTTCCCTACGAGCAGTACTTC

size: NA
D: TRBD2
J: TRBJ2-1
V: TRBV5-1
CDR3: CASSAGLAGGNEQFF
DNA: TGCGCCAGCAGCGCTGGACTAGCGGGGGGCAATGAGCAGTTCTTC

size: few
D: TRBD2
J: TRBJ2-1
V: TRBV7-6
CDR3: CASSLGLAGSGEQFF
DNA: TGTGCCAGCAGTTTGGGACTAGCGGGGTCTGGTGAGCAGTTCTTC

size: few
D: TRBD1
J: TRBJ1-5
V: TRBV12-3/TRBV12-4
CDR3: CASSRTGYNQPQHF
DNA: TGTGCCAGCAGTCGGACAGGGTATAATCAGCCCCAGCATTTT

size: NA
D: NA
J: TRBJ1-2
V: TRBV10-3
CDR3: CAISGGNSIYGYTF
DNA: TGTGCCATCAGTGGCGGGAACTCAATCTATGGCTACACCTTC

size: few
D: NA
J: TRBJ2-7
V: TRBV15
CDR3: CATSRGEGGYEQYF
DNA: TGTGCCACCAGCAGAGGTGAAGGGGGCTACGAGCAGTACTTC

size: NA
D: TRBD1
J: TRBJ1-1
V: TRBV5-1
CDR3: CASSSLFSPQGARTEAFF
DNA: TGCGCCAGCAGCTCCCTCTTTTCTCCCCAGGGGGCGCGCACTGAAGCTTTCTTT

size: few
D: NA
J: TRBJ2-2
V: TRBV20-1
CDR3: CSATEGAGELFF
DNA: TGCAGTGCTACGGAGGGAGCCGGGGAGCTGTTTTTT

size: few
D: TRBD1
J: TRBJ2-4
V: TRBV4-2
CDR3: CASSQDTGAGAKNIQYF
DNA: TGTGCCAGCAGCCAAGATACAGGGGCGGGAGCCAAAAACATTCAGTACTTC

size: NA
D: TRBD1
J: TRBJ1-3
V: TRBV20-1
CDR3: CSAQGGTENSGNTIYF
DNA: TGCAGTGCCCAGGGGGGGACAGAGAACTCTGGAAACACCATATATTTT

size: few
D: TRBD2
J: TRBJ2-3
V: TRBV12-3/TRBV12-4
CDR3: CASLEGREGTDTQYF
DNA: TGTGCCAGCCTTGAGGGGCGGGAGGGGACAGATACGCAGTATTTT

size: NA
D: TRBD1
J: TRBJ1-3
V: TRBV6-6
CDR3: CASSATGVLVSSGNTIYF
DNA: TGTGCCAGCAGTGCTACAGGGGTTTTAGTTTCATCTGGAAACACCATATATTTT

size: few
D: NA
J: TRBJ2-3
V: TRBV5-1
CDR3: CASSLLVGGTSDTQYF
DNA: TGCGCCAGCAGCTTGTTGGTCGGGGGAACTTCAGATACGCAGTATTTT

size: few
D: NA
J: TRBJ1-4
V: TRBV7-9
CDR3: CASSLVGLREKLFF
DNA: TGTGCCAGCAGCTTAGTCGGACTGAGAGAAAAACTGTTTTTT